This T cell receptor (beta chain) comes out of a study of cytomegalovirus exposure and HLA in healthy donors. Looked up from germline, CDR1 is SGHNT and CDR2 is YYREEE (reference sequence). This CDR3 has 14 amino acids. With 2 bases removed from V and 8 bases from J, the gap between germline ends came to 13 bases. This PCR relied on a set of 60 Vbeta primers and 13 Jbeta primers. The protocol was immunoSEQ multiplex PCR, while the TCRdb copy is restricted to in-frame clones and leaves out a portion. There are 150,000 to 200,000 clones in the sample; roughly 74% occur only once, and roughly 12% lies in the top ten. Overall study findings and caveats: A previous analysis found most TCR beta V segments productive roughly 87% or roughly 30% of the time.

Comments on this clone: The antigen is not known.

This chain links TRBV5-4 with TRBJ2-2, with D unresolved. Sample: PBMCs. The sequence was collected from a man in his late teens or twenties in good health and CMV-seropositive. The CDR3 region has the DNA TGTGCCAGCAGCTTAAAGATGCCGAGGGGGGAGCTGTTTTTT. Encoded protein: CASSLKMPRGELFF.